These T cell receptor beta chains were read from a single sample in a study of blood T cell repertoires in COVID-19. Repertoires were generated with immunoSEQ multiplex PCR, while TCRdb's copy carries only in-frame clones and drops some. Of roughly 380,000 clones listed, approximately 81% are singletons. Sequencing input: peripheral blood. These receptors all stem from a woman younger than 35 with acute or convalescent COVID-19. The CDR3 runs from the conserved cysteine through the conserved F or W. The order of the fields is clone size, V gene, D gene, J gene, CDR3 protein, CDR3 DNA. A D gene is named only where the DNA matches it firmly. Some rows have no size entry. The others give once, few or many, or a class for an expanded clone.

NA,TRBV9,TRBD2,TRBJ2-1,CASSERGTSYNEQFF,TGTGCCAGCAGTGAGCGGGGAACCTCCTACAATGAGCAGTTCTTC
NA,TRBV27,NA,TRBJ2-3,CASSWASEVTDTQYF,TGTGCCAGCAGTTGGGCTAGCGAGGTTACGGATACGCAGTATTTT
once,TRBV27,NA,TRBJ2-7,CASSLVQGYEQYF,TGTGCCAGCAGTCTAGTACAGGGATACGAGCAGTACTTC
NA,TRBV29-1,TRBD1,TRBJ1-1,CSVSRDRGVFMNTEAFF,TGCAGCGTTAGCCGGGACAGGGGTGTTTTTATGAACACTGAAGCTTTCTTT
once,TRBV2,TRBD2,TRBJ2-3,CASTSGARIGDTQYF,TGTGCCAGCACGAGCGGGGCCAGGATTGGGGATACGCAGTATTTT
NA,TRBV23-1,TRBD1,TRBJ2-7,CASLSSGQVIEQYF,TGCGCCAGCTTGTCGTCGGGACAGGTCATCGAGCAGTACTTC
NA,TRBV19,NA,TRBJ1-2,CASSIPQYGYTF,TGTGCCAGTAGTATTCCCCAGTATGGCTACACCTTC
NA,TRBV11-2,NA,TRBJ2-7,CASSPRDYEQYF,TGTGCCAGCAGCCCCCGGGACTACGAGCAGTACTTC
NA,TRBV27,TRBD1,TRBJ1-2,CASSLSGTDNYGYTF,TGTGCCAGCAGTTTATCCGGGACAGATAACTATGGCTACACCTTC
NA,TRBV2,TRBD2,TRBJ2-5,CASSEPTSGQETQYF,TGTGCCAGCAGTGAACCCACTAGCGGCCAAGAGACCCAGTACTTC
many,TRBV14,TRBD2,TRBJ2-3,CASSRETYGGADTQYF,TGTGCCAGCAGCCGGGAAACATATGGGGGGGCAGATACGCAGTATTTT
NA,TRBV7-8,NA,TRBJ2-7,CASSPDQGYEQYF,TGTGCCAGCAGCCCCGACCAGGGCTACGAGCAGTACTTC
NA,TRBV7-2,NA,TRBJ1-2,CASSPVGQGFGYTF,TGTGCCAGCAGCCCGGTTGGGCAGGGGTTTGGCTACACCTTC
NA,TRBV4-1,NA,TRBJ2-1,CASSQGSTGINEQFF,TGCGCCAGCAGCCAAGGCTCGACAGGTATCAATGAGCAGTTCTTC
NA,TRBV7-7,TRBD1,TRBJ2-5,CASSQEGAGETQYF,TGTGCCAGCAGCCAAGAGGGGGCTGGGGAGACCCAGTACTTC
NA,TRBV9,TRBD1,TRBJ2-7,CASSVDPGQGSYEQYF,TGTGCCAGCAGCGTAGATCCGGGACAGGGATCCTACGAGCAGTACTTC
NA,TRBV13,TRBD1,TRBJ1-2,CASSFQGDGYTF,TGTGCCAGCAGCTTCCAGGGGGATGGCTACACCTTC
NA,TRBV27,TRBD2,TRBJ2-3,CASSRRYLRTSGSTDTQYF,TGTGCCAGCAGCCGTAGATACCTCAGGACTAGCGGGAGTACAGATACGCAGTATTTT
NA,TRBV9,NA,TRBJ1-1,CASSVADGEHTEAFF,TGTGCCAGCAGCGTAGCTGACGGGGAGCACACTGAAGCTTTCTTT
NA,TRBV2,TRBD1,TRBJ1-2,CASSADRVDGYTF,TGTGCCAGCAGTGCGGACAGGGTCGATGGCTACACCTTC
few,TRBV10-1,NA,TRBJ1-3,CASSDPLSGNTIYF,TGCGCCAGCAGTGATCCCCTCTCTGGAAACACCATATATTTT
once,TRBV5-1,NA,TRBJ2-5,CASSLDSGRAETQYF,TGCGCCAGCAGCTTGGATTCGGGGAGAGCGGAGACCCAGTACTTC
once,TRBV9,NA,TRBJ1-2,CASSLGHANYGYTF,TGTGCCAGCAGCCTTGGACACGCTAACTATGGCTACACCTTC
NA,TRBV7-9,NA,TRBJ1-1,CASSQTGARTEAFF,TGTGCCAGCAGCCAGACGGGAGCTCGCACTGAAGCTTTCTTT
NA,TRBV6-5,TRBD1,TRBJ2-7,CASTRTGTYEQYF,TGTGCCAGCACCCGGACAGGAACCTACGAGCAGTACTTC
once,TRBV19,TRBD1,TRBJ1-3,CASRNRDSRIGNTIYF,TGTGCCAGTAGGAACCGGGACAGTAGGATTGGAAACACCATATATTTT
NA,TRBV2,TRBD1,TRBJ1-2,CASSEPGQGAYGYTF,TGTGCCAGCAGTGAACCCGGACAGGGCGCCTATGGCTACACCTTC
NA,TRBV5-6,NA,TRBJ2-7,CASSPGLGVEQYF,TGTGCCAGCAGCCCCGGCCTGGGCGTCGAGCAGTACTTC
NA,TRBV12-3/TRBV12-4,NA,TRBJ1-1,CANKGGANTEAFF,TGTGCCAACAAGGGAGGAGCTAACACTGAAGCTTTCTTT
NA,TRBV9,TRBD2,TRBJ2-1,CASRGGGAPNYNEQFF,TGTGCCAGCAGGGGCGGGGGAGCACCAAACTACAATGAGCAGTTCTTC
once,TRBV7-8,TRBD1,TRBJ1-4,CASSFGTGTGDEKLFF,TGTGCCAGCAGCTTTGGGACCGGGACAGGGGACGAAAAACTGTTTTTT
NA,TRBV19,NA,TRBJ1-2,CASIPSRSSGYGYTF,TGTGCCAGTATCCCATCGAGGTCGTCCGGCTATGGCTACACCTTC
NA,TRBV27,TRBD2,TRBJ2-7,CASSSPSGGKREQYF,TGTGCCAGCAGTTCTCCTAGCGGGGGCAAGAGAGAGCAGTACTTC
NA,TRBV3-1/TRBV3-2,NA,TRBJ2-7,CASSQEYHTHPEQYF,TGTGCCAGCAGCCAAGAATACCACACACACCCTGAGCAGTACTTC
NA,TRBV18,TRBD2,TRBJ2-7,CASSPPGLAGAYEQYF,TGTGCCAGCTCACCACCAGGACTAGCGGGGGCCTACGAGCAGTACTTC
NA,TRBV5-1,TRBD1,TRBJ1-6,CASSAGQGGSYNSPLHF,TGCGCCAGCAGCGCCGGACAGGGTGGGTCCTATAATTCACCCCTCCACTTT
once,TRBV18,NA,TRBJ1-2,CASSTGFEDGYTF,TGTGCCAGCTCGACGGGATTTGAGGATGGCTACACCTTC
NA,TRBV7-2,NA,TRBJ1-3,CASSLDMGPGNTIYF,TGTGCCAGCAGCTTGGATATGGGGCCTGGAAACACCATATATTTT
few,TRBV6-5,NA,TRBJ2-7,CASTQEATYEQYF,TGTGCCAGCACCCAGGAGGCCACCTACGAGCAGTACTTC
NA,TRBV5-6,TRBD1,TRBJ2-1,CASSLRDSVEFF,TGTGCCAGCAGCTTGCGGGACAGCGTGGAATTCTTC
NA,TRBV27,TRBD1,TRBJ2-7,CASSLGGQELSYEQYF,TGTGCCAGCAGTTTAGGGGGACAGGAATTATCCTACGAGCAGTACTTC
NA,TRBV4-1,NA,TRBJ1-2,CASSQSGPGSGYTF,TGCGCCAGCAGCCAAAGTGGGCCGGGGAGTGGCTACACCTTC
NA,TRBV12-3/TRBV12-4,TRBD1,TRBJ2-7,CASTRDRDYEQYF,TGTGCCAGCACTAGGGACAGGGACTACGAGCAGTACTTC
many,TRBV19,TRBD1,TRBJ2-2,CASPRTGGIGELFF,TGTGCCAGCCCCCGGACAGGGGGTATCGGGGAGCTGTTTTTT
NA,TRBV2,TRBD1,TRBJ1-1,CASRGQVNAEAFF,TGTGCCAGCAGGGGACAGGTCAACGCTGAAGCTTTCTTT
once,TRBV11-1,TRBD2,TRBJ2-5,CASSLAGASGGLYTQYF,TGTGCCAGCAGCTTAGCGGGGGCGAGCGGGGGACTATACACCCAGTACTTC
NA,TRBV12-3/TRBV12-4,TRBD1,TRBJ1-1,CASRKGANTEAFF,TGTGCCAGCAGGAAGGGGGCGAACACTGAAGCTTTCTTT
NA,TRBV4-1,NA,TRBJ2-7,CASSQEASPSSYEQYF,TGCGCCAGCAGCCAAGAAGCTAGTCCGAGCTCCTACGAGCAGTACTTC
once,TRBV2,NA,TRBJ1-1,CASSGHENTEAFF,TGTGCCAGCAGCGGTCATGAGAACACTGAAGCTTTCTTT
many,TRBV2,TRBD1,TRBJ1-3,CASDRGAGNTIYF,TGTGCCAGCGACAGGGGAGCTGGAAACACCATATATTTT
once,TRBV9,NA,TRBJ1-3,CASSPGGRLGNTIYF,TGTGCCAGCAGCCCCGGGGGGCGCCTAGGAAACACCATATATTTT
NA,TRBV5-1,NA,TRBJ2-2,CASSFLTGRNTGELFF,TGCGCCAGCAGCTTCCTTACAGGGAGGAACACCGGGGAGCTGTTTTTT
NA,TRBV7-3,TRBD1,TRBJ1-1,CASSLWDRASLNTEAFF,TGTGCCAGCAGCCTTTGGGACAGGGCATCATTGAACACTGAAGCTTTCTTT
NA,TRBV19,TRBD1,TRBJ2-1,CASSYGTGGWYEQFF,TGTGCCAGTAGTTATGGGACAGGGGGGTGGTATGAGCAGTTCTTC